In its sample, the clone carrying this T cell receptor (beta chain) was seen a few times. The V end lost 5 bases, the J end lost 0 bases, and 5 bases lay between the germline ends. Germline V gene data show CDR1 as KGHSH and CDR2 as LQKENI. This CDR3 has 14 amino acids. Relying on iRepertoire HTBI primers and Arm-PCR of CDR3 regions, the team built TCR beta libraries. TCRdb re-called the multiplex PCR reads with MiXCR, one entry per CDR3 protein. The repertoire holds fewer than 550,000 distinct CDR3 sequences, with 16% as singletons. This entry is derived from a study of regulatory T cells in long-lasting Graves disease. Time point specified: newly diagnosed GD, antithyroid drugs for less than 3 months. TCR sequences were obtained from RNA taken from PBMCs. The sample was also linked to a second study, of T cells in Graves' hyperthyroidism and ophthalmopathy.

The chain combines TRBV18 with TRBJ2-6; D remains ambiguous. The source of this sequence is a woman aged 35-65 years with Graves disease. The specimen comprised peripheral blood mononuclear cells (PBMCs), sampled at new diagnosis, from a patient treated with antithyroid drugs. CDR3 region: CASSESSGANVLTF. The CDR3 nucleotides read TGTGCCAGCTCAGAGAGCTCTGGGGCCAACGTCCTGACTTTC.